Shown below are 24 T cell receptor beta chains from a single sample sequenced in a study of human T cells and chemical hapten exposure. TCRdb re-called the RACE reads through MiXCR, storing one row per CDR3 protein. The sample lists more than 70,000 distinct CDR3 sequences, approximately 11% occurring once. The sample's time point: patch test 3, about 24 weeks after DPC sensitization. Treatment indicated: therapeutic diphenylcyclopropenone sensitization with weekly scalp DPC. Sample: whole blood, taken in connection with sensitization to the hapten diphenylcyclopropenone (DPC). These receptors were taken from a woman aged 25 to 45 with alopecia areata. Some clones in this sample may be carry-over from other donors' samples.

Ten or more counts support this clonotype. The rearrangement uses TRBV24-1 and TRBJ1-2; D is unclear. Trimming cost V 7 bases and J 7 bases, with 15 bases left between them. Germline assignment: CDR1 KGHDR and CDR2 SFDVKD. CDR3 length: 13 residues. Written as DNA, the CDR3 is TGTGCCACCAGCCCGGACGGTGTCAGTGGCTACACCTTC. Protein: CATSPDGVSGYTF.

CDR3 sequence: CSVELWTVEAFF. The CDR3 DNA follows: TGCAGCGTTGAGCTATGGACGGTCGAAGCTTTCTTT. The chain recombines TRBV29-1 with TRBJ1-1, with D unclear. Germline-derived CDR1 and CDR2 are SQVTM and ANQGSEA. V gave up 3 bases and J gave up 8 bases, with 13 bases separating them. The CDR3 consists of 12 residues.

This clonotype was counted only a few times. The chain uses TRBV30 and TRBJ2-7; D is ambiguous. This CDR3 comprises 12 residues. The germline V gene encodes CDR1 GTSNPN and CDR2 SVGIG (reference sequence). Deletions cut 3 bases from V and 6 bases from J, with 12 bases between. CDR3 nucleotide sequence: TGTGCCTGGAGCGAGAAGGGTGGCGAGCAGTACTTC. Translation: CAWSEKGGEQYF.

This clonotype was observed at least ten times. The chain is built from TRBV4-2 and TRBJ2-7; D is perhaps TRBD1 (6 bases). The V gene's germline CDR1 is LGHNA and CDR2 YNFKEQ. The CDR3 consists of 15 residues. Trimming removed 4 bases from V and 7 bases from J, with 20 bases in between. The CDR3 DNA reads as TGTGCCAGCAGCCCCCTCGGGACACCTGGGCGAGAGCAGTACTTC. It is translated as CASSPLGTPGREQYF.

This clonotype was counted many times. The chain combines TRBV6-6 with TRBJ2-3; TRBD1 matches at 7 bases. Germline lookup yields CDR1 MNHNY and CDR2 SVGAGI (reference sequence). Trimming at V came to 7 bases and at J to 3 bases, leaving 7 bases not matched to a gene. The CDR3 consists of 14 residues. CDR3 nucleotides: TGTGCCAGCAACGGACAGGTAGTAACAGATACGCAGTATTTT. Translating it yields CASNGQVVTDTQYF.

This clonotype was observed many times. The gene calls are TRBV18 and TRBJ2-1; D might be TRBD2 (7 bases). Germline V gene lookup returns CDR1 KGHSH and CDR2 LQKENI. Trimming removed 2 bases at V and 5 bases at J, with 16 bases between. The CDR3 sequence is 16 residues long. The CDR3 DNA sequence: TGTGCCAGCTCACCAACGGCGGGGGCCCTGAACAATGAGCAGTTCTTC. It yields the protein CASSPTAGALNNEQFF.

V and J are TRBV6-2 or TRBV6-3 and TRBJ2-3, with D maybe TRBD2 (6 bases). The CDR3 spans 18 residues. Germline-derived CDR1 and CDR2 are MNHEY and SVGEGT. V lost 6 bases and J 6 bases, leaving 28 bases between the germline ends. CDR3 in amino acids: CASRPHFSTGTFLDTQYF. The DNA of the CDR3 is TGTGCCAGCAGACCCCACTTCTCGACCGGGACTTTTTTGGATACGCAGTATTTT.

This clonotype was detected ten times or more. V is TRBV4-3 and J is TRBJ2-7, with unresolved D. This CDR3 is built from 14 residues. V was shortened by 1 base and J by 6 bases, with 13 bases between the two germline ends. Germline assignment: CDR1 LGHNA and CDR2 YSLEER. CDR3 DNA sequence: TGCGCCAGCAGCCAAGCTTTGGAGATGACCGAGCAGTACTTC. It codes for CASSQALEMTEQYF.

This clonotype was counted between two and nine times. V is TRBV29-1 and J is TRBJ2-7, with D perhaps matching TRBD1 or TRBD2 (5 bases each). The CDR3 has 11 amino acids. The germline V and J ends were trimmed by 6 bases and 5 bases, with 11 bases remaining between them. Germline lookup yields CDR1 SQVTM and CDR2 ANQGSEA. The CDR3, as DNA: TGCAGCGTGAGGGGACCGGACGAGCAGTACTTC. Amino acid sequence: CSVRGPDEQYF.

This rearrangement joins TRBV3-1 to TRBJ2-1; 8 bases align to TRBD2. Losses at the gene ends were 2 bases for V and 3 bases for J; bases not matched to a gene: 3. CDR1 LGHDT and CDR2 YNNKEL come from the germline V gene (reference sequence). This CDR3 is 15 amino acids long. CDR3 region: CASSQSTSGYNEQFF. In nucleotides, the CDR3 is TGTGCCAGCAGCCAAAGTACTAGCGGCTACAATGAGCAGTTCTTC.

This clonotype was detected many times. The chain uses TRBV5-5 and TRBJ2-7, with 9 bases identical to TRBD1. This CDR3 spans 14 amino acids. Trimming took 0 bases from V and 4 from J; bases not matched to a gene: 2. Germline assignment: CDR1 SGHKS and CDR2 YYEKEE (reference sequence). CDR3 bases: TGTGCCAGCAGCTTGGGACAGGGGGTATACGAGCAGTACTTC. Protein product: CASSLGQGVYEQYF.

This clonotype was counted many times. Written as DNA, the CDR3 is TGTGCCAGCAGCCTAACACAGTCTGACGAGACCCAGTACTTC. Its protein is CASSLTQSDETQYF. The J gene is TRBJ2-5, the V gene TRBV7-9; no firm D call. Germline assignment: CDR1 SEHNR and CDR2 FQNEAQ (reference sequence). There are 14 residues in the CDR3. V lost 5 bases and J lost 5, with 15 bases in between.

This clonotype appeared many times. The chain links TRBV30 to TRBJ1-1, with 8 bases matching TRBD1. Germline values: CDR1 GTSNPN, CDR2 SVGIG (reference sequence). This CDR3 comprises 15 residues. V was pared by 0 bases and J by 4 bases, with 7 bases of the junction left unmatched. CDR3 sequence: CAWSVAGGLSTEAFF. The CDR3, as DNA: TGTGCCTGGAGTGTCGCAGGGGGCCTTTCCACTGAAGCTTTCTTT.

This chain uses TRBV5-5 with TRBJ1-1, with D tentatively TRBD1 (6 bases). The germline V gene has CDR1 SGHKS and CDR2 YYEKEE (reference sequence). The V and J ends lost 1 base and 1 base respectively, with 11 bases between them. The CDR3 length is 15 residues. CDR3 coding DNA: TGTGCCAGCAGCTTGTACAGGGCCCCGAACACTGAAGCTTTCTTT. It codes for CASSLYRAPNTEAFF.

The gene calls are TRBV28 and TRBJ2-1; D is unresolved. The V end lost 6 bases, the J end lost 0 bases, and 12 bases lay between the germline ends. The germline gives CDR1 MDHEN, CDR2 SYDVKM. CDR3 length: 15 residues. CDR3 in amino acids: CASRLDQSSYNEQFF. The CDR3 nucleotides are TGTGCCAGCAGATTGGACCAAAGCTCCTACAATGAGCAGTTCTTC.

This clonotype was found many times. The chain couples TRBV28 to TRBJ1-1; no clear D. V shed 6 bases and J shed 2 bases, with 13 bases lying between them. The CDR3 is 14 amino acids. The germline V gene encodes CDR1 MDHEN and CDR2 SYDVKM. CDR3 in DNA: TGTGCCAGCAGCCAGACACCCTTTAACACTGAAGCTTTCTTT. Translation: CASSQTPFNTEAFF.

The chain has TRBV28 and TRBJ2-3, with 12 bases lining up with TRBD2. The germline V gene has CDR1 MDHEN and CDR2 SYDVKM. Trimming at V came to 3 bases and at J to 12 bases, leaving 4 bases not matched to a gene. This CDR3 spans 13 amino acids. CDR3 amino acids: CASSFTSGRYQYF. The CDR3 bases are TGTGCCAGCAGTTTCACTAGCGGGAGGTACCAGTATTTT.

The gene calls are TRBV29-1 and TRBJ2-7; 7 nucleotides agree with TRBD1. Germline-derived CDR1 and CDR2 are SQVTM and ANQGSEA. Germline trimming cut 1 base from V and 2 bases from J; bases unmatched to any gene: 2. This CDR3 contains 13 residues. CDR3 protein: CSVEAGQTYEQYF. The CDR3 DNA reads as TGCAGCGTTGAAGCGGGACAGACCTACGAGCAGTACTTC.

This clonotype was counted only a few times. CDR3 loop: CASSKQDEQYF. The CDR3 nucleotides read TGTGCCAGCAGCAAACAGGACGAGCAGTACTTC. This chain uses TRBV6-2 or TRBV6-3 with TRBJ2-7, with D possibly TRBD1 on 5 matching bases. Trimming shortened V by 6 bases and J by 5 bases, and 8 bases separated the two germline ends. Germline values: CDR1 MNHEY, CDR2 SVGEGT. This CDR3 has 11 amino acids.

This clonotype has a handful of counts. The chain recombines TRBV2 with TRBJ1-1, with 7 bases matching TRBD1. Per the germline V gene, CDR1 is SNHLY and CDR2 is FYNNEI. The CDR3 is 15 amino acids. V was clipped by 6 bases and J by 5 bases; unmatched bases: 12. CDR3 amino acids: CASRGGPAGGTEAFF. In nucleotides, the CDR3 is TGTGCCAGCAGGGGAGGGCCCGCAGGGGGTACTGAAGCTTTCTTT.

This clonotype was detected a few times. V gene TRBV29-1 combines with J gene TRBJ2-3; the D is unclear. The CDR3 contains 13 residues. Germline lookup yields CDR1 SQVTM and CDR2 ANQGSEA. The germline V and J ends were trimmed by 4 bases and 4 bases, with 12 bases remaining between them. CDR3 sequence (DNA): TGCAGCGTTGGTCCCGGGTACGCAGATACGCAGTATTTT. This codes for CSVGPGYADTQYF.

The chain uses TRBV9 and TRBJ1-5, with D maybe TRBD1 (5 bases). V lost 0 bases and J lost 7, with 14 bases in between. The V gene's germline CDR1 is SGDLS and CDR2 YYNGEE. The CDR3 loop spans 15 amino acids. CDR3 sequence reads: CASSVGRGSGQPQHF. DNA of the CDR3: TGTGCCAGCAGCGTAGGAAGGGGTTCGGGGCAGCCCCAGCATTTT.

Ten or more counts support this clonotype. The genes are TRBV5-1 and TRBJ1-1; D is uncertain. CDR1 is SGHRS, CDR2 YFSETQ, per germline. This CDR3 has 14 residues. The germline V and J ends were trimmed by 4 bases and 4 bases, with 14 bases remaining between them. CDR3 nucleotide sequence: TGCGCCAGCAGCGGCCAGACCAGCCTCACTGAAGCTTTCTTT. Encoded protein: CASSGQTSLTEAFF.

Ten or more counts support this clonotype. Here the CDR3 reads CASSLAGTSGSDSYEQYF. DNA of the CDR3: TGTGCCAGCAGCTTGGCGGGGACTAGCGGGAGCGACTCCTACGAGCAGTACTTC. This sequence joins TRBV12-3 or TRBV12-4 and TRBJ2-7; 14 bases map to TRBD2. This CDR3 is 18 amino acids long. Germline trimming cut 6 bases from V and 0 bases from J; bases unmatched to any gene: 10.